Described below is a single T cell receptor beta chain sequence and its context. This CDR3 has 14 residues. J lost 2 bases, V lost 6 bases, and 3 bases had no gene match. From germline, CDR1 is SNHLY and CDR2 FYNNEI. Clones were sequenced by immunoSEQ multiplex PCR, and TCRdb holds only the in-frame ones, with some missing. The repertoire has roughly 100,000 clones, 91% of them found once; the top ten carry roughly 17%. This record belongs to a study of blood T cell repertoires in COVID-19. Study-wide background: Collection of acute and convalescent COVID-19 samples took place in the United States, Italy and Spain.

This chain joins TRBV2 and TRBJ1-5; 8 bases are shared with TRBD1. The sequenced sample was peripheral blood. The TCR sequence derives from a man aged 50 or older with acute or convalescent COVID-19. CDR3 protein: CASRQQGGNQPQHF. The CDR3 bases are TGTGCCAGCAGACAACAGGGGGGCAATCAGCCCCAGCATTTT.